This T cell receptor beta chain was profiled in a study of cytomegalovirus exposure and HLA in healthy donors. The study, taken as a whole, reports: Previous analysis showed most TCR beta V segments were productive about 87% or about 30% of the time.

Primers included in the PCR were 60 Vbeta and 13 Jbeta primers. Assay used: immunoSEQ multiplex PCR; TCRdb lists only in-frame clones, some missing. The sample holds 200,000 to 300,000 clones, approximately 84% seen once. Losses at the gene ends were 5 bases for V and 4 bases for J; bases not matched to a gene: 10. Germline V lookup: CDR1 SGHAT, CDR2 FQNNGV. This CDR3 is 17 amino acids long. Note on this clone: Its antigen is undetermined.

This sequence was found in a woman aged 40 to 50 in good health and CMV-seropositive. The chain is built from TRBV11-2 and TRBJ2-1; 11 nucleotides line up with TRBD2. Sequenced input: PBMCs. CDR3 sequence reads: CASSATLLAGAYNEQFF. As DNA, the CDR3 is TGTGCCAGCAGCGCTACCTTACTAGCGGGAGCATACAATGAGCAGTTCTTC.